The 26 T cell receptor beta chains given below trace back to one sample, sequenced in a study of CD8+CD57+ T cells in acquired aplastic anemia. Patients included in sequencing had previously demonstrated CD8+CD57+ cell expansion by flow cytometry. The template for TCR beta VDJ and CDR3 sequence profiling was genomic DNA. TCRdb reprocessed the reads via MiXCR and lists one record per CDR3 protein. The sample lists approximately 190,000 distinct CDR3 sequences, nearly 50% occurring once. Input material: sorted CD4+, CD8+, or CD8+CD57+ T cells (not recorded which) from PBMCs. The receptors originated from a human donor with aplastic anemia.

This clonotype occurred many times. The chain uses TRBV2 and TRBJ2-7, with D perhaps TRBD1 (5 bases). This CDR3 has 14 residues. The germline V gene has CDR1 SNHLY and CDR2 FYNNEI. Here the CDR3 DNA reads TGTTCCTCTAAACGGGCAGGGAATACCTACGAGCAGTACTTC. Protein product: CSSKRAGNTYEQYF.

The genes are TRBV20-1 and TRBJ1-1; D not resolved. Germline loops: CDR1 DFQATT, CDR2 SNEGSKA (reference sequence). V lost 2 bases to trimming and J lost 6 bases, with 13 bases between them. This CDR3 has 13 amino acids. The CDR3 DNA sequence: TGCAGTGCTAGAACTGCGCTACTTTCTGAAGCTTTCTTT. It codes for CSARTALLSEAFF.

This clonotype was recorded many times. V and J are TRBV11-2 and TRBJ1-1; 9 bases align to TRBD1. The CDR3 extends over 15 amino acids. From germline, CDR1 is SGHAT and CDR2 FQNNGV. Trimming took 6 bases from V and 5 from J; bases not matched to a gene: 10. CDR3 residues: CASSPYRGRGTEAFF. The DNA of the CDR3 is TGTGCCAGCAGTCCATACAGGGGGCGTGGGACTGAAGCTTTCTTT. Together with reference TRBV11-2 and TRBJ1-1, the CDR3 gives the full variable domain: EAGVAQSPRYKIIEKRQSVAFWCNPISGHATLYWYQQILGQGPKLLIQFQNNGVVDDSQLPKDRFSAERLKGVDSTLKIQPAKLEDSAVYLCASSPYRGRGTEAFFGQGTRLTVV.

The chain combines TRBV19 with TRBJ2-7; weak D call: TRBD2 (5 bases). This CDR3 has 14 amino acids. CDR1 and CDR2 (germline): LNHDA, SQIVND (reference sequence). Trimming took 2 bases from V and 3 from J, leaving 11 bases between them. The CDR3 is CASSISGSNYEQYF. The CDR3 DNA reads as TGTGCCAGTAGTATAAGTGGGAGTAACTACGAGCAGTACTTC.

The chain is built from TRBV12-3 or TRBV12-4 and TRBJ1-5; tentative D call: TRBD1 (5 bases). The CDR3 loop spans 14 amino acids. V lost 6 bases to trimming and J lost 4 bases, with 13 bases between them. The CDR3 DNA reads as TGTGCCAGCAGCTTACAGGCAAAGAATCAGCCCCAGCATTTT. It codes for CASSLQAKNQPQHF.

The V call is TRBV7-9, the J call TRBJ1-1; D possibly corresponds to TRBD1 (6 bases). This CDR3 has 13 amino acids. V gave up 9 bases and J gave up 0 bases, with 11 bases separating them. Germline values: CDR1 SEHNR, CDR2 FQNEAQ (reference sequence). Written as DNA, the CDR3 is TGTGCCAGTCAGGGGACCATGAACACTGAAGCTTTCTTT. It encodes CASQGTMNTEAFF.

The chain recombines TRBV10-3 with TRBJ2-7, with a weak D call TRBD2 (5 bases). The CDR3 consists of 17 residues. Germline lookup yields CDR1 ENHRY and CDR2 SYGVKD. The V end was cut by 0 bases, the J end by 0 bases, with 15 bases between. The CDR3 nucleotides are TGTGCCATCAGTGAGTCACTAGGCAGGTCGAGCTCCTACGAGCAGTACTTC. This translates into CAISESLGRSSSYEQYF.

This clonotype was detected ten times or more. The chain has TRBV9 and TRBJ2-2; 12 bases are shared with TRBD2. The CDR3 sequence is 17 residues long. The ends lost 2 bases at V and 3 bases at J; junction bases unmatched: 5. CDR1 is SGDLS and CDR2 is YYNGEE in the germline V gene. The CDR3 bases are TGTGCCAGCAGCGTGATGACTAGCGGGAGATACACCGGGGAGCTGTTTTTT. Its translation is CASSVMTSGRYTGELFF.

This clonotype was detected ten times or more. The V and J genes are TRBV20-1 and TRBJ1-2; D may be TRBD1 (5 bases). The CDR3 runs 16 residues. With 6 bases removed from V and 3 bases from J, the gap between germline ends came to 23 bases. Germline-derived CDR1 and CDR2 are DFQATT and SNEGSKA (reference sequence). The CDR3 DNA is TGCAGTGCCGGGACCCCCGTGCGGGGGACCCACTATGGCTACACCTTC. Residues: CSAGTPVRGTHYGYTF.

Details on this clonotype: One junction end does not reproduce the germline sequence, and a read error may be involved. The J gene is TRBJ2-1, the V gene TRBV7-9, with D uncertain. Germline lookup yields CDR1 SEHNR and CDR2 FQNEAQ (reference sequence). The CDR3 length is 9 residues. The CDR3 loop reads CASSTGQLF. CDR3 coding DNA: TGTGCCAGCAGCACCGGGCAGCTCTTC.

The V and J genes are TRBV7-9 and TRBJ1-2, with a possible D match to TRBD1 (5 bases). CDR3 length equals 13 residues. Trimming left V 5 bases short and J 8 bases short, with 15 bases between. Germline CDR1 and CDR2: SEHNR and FQNEAQ (reference sequence). The CDR3, as DNA: TGTGCCAGCAGCCCAGGTCAGGGTGACGGCTACACCTTC. Its translation is CASSPGQGDGYTF.

This rearrangement joins TRBV10-2 to TRBJ2-7, with D possibly matching TRBD2 (6 bases). The V and J ends lost 2 bases and 5 bases respectively, with 13 bases between them. The germline V gene has CDR1 WSHSY and CDR2 SAAADI. The CDR3 loop spans 14 amino acids. CDR3 protein: CASSEGVRGNEQYF. The DNA for the CDR3 is TGCGCCAGCAGTGAGGGGGTGCGGGGCAACGAGCAGTACTTC.

The chain links TRBV10-3 to TRBJ2-1; maybe TRBD1 (5 bases). V lost 2 bases, J lost 7 bases, and 12 bases lay in between. There are 14 residues in the CDR3. Per germline, CDR1 ENHRY and CDR2 SYGVKD. CDR3 residues: CAISEVTGQNEQFF. The CDR3 DNA reads TGTGCCATCAGTGAGGTTACAGGACAAAATGAGCAGTTCTTC.

This clonotype is medium-sized within its sample. The chain uses TRBV10-3 and TRBJ2-7, with 7 bases fitting TRBD1. This CDR3 contains 13 residues. Trimming at V came to 10 bases and at J to 7 bases, leaving 13 bases not matched to a gene. Looked up from germline, CDR1 is ENHRY and CDR2 is SYGVKD. The CDR3 sequence: CATHRDSPYEQYF. The DNA of the CDR3 is TGTGCCACCCACCGGGACAGCCCTTATGAGCAGTACTTC.

This rearrangement joins TRBV20-1 to TRBJ1-2; TRBD1 is a possible D gene (5 bases). Per germline, CDR1 DFQATT and CDR2 SNEGSKA (reference sequence). The CDR3 has 13 residues. The V and J ends lost 0 bases and 5 bases respectively, with 10 bases between them. The CDR3 DNA follows: TGCAGTGCTAGAGATGTCAGGGAATATGGCTACACCTTC. Translated, it gives CSARDVREYGYTF.

This chain connects TRBV19 to TRBJ2-7; 7 nucleotides match TRBD1. This CDR3 is 14 amino acids long. Trimming at V came to 5 bases and at J to 3 bases, leaving 7 bases not matched to a gene. Germline CDR1 is LNHDA and CDR2 is SQIVND (reference sequence). CDR3 protein: CASSETGFDYEQYF. CDR3 in DNA: TGTGCCAGTAGTGAGACAGGGTTCGACTACGAGCAGTACTTC.

This clonotype has just one count. This chain links TRBV29-1 with TRBJ1-1, with TRBD1 as a possible D gene (6 bases). This CDR3 has 13 residues. V lost 6 bases and J lost 0, with 11 bases in between. Germline V CDR1 and CDR2: SQVTM, ANQGSEA. This chain's CDR3 is CSVTGTMNTEAFF. The CDR3 DNA reads as TGCAGCGTCACAGGGACCATGAACACTGAAGCTTTCTTT.

This clonotype was recorded many times. The chain recombines TRBV20-1 with TRBJ1-1; D might be TRBD1 (5 bases). V lost 2 bases, J lost 4 bases, and 14 bases lay in between. This CDR3 contains 14 residues. In germline, CDR1 is DFQATT, CDR2 SNEGSKA (reference sequence). The CDR3 reads CSARFPGLRTEAFF. In DNA form, the CDR3 reads TGCAGTGCTAGATTCCCGGGACTGCGCACTGAAGCTTTCTTT.

The chain links TRBV5-4 to TRBJ2-7, with unresolved D. CDR1 is SGHNT and CDR2 is YYREEE in the germline V gene (reference sequence). V was clipped by 3 bases and J by 6 bases, with 10 bases between them. The CDR3 runs 12 residues. CDR3 sequence reads: CASSSDRSEQYF. DNA for the CDR3: TGTGCCAGCAGCTCCGACCGGTCCGAGCAGTACTTC.

There are many counts of this clonotype. This chain joins TRBV5-1 and TRBJ2-7, with TRBD1 identical over 8 bases. The CDR3 runs 13 residues. Germline V gene data show CDR1 as SGHRS and CDR2 as YFSETQ. V shed 2 bases and J 6 bases; nucleotides not matched to a gene: 4. CDR3 nucleotides: TGCGCCAGCAGCTTTGGACAGGGCCGCGAGCAGTACTTC. As protein: CASSFGQGREQYF.

V is TRBV20-1 and J is TRBJ2-2; D may be TRBD1 (5 bases). Germline loops: CDR1 DFQATT, CDR2 SNEGSKA (reference sequence). The CDR3 loop spans 15 amino acids. Trimming left V 0 bases short and J 6 bases short, with 14 bases between. The CDR3 region is CSARDGATVAGELFF. The CDR3 nucleotides are TGCAGTGCTAGAGATGGGGCAACTGTTGCCGGGGAGCTGTTTTTT.

Turning to this clonotype: At one end, the junction sequence differs from germline, possibly due to a read error. The chain joins TRBV9 to TRBJ2-1; no clear D gene. Looked up from germline, CDR1 is SGDLS and CDR2 is YYNGEE. CDR3 length: 16 residues. Here the CDR3 reads CAGSLTGQSSYNEQFF. As DNA, the CDR3 is TGTGCCGGCAGCCTCACGGGCCAAAGCTCCTACAATGAGCAGTTCTTC.

This clonotype occurred many times. V usage is TRBV20-1 and J usage is TRBJ1-6; D is unresolved. This CDR3 region has 16 residues. V lost 2 bases and J lost 7, with 18 bases in between. Germline V gene sequence: CDR1 DFQATT, CDR2 SNEGSKA (reference sequence). The CDR3 DNA is TGCAGTGCTAGAACCCGGGGAGGGTCCGGGAATTCACCCCTCCACTTT. Protein: CSARTRGGSGNSPLHF.

Note on this clonotype: A junction end diverges from the germline sequence, so it may reflect a read error. V usage is TRBV29-1 and J usage is TRBJ2-3, with 10 positions matching TRBD1. Germline V lookup: CDR1 SQVTM, CDR2 ANQGSEA. This CDR3 is 15 amino acids long. CDR3 in amino acids: CSVCPGTGDTDTQYF. In nucleotides, the CDR3 is TGCAGCGTCTGTCCCGGGACAGGGGACACAGATACGCAGTACTTT.

The sample holds many counts of this clonotype. One junction end disagrees with the germline gene, perhaps due to a read error. The chain is built from TRBV15 and TRBJ2-7, with TRBD1 identical over 7 bases. CDR1 LNHNV and CDR2 YYDKDF come from the germline V gene (reference sequence). The CDR3 has 13 residues. CDR3 coding DNA: TGTGCCACCAGCAGAGATCGACAGGGCGAGCAGCACTTC. Translated, it gives CATSRDRQGEQHF. Looking up the rest from reference TRBV15 and TRBJ2-7 gives the full variable domain: DAMVIQNPRYQVTQFGKPVTLSCSQTLNHNVMYWYQQKSSQAPKLLFHYYDKDFNNEADTPDNFQSRRPNTSFCFLDIRSPGLGDTAMYLCATSRDRQGEQHFGPGTRLTVT.

This clonotype was seen at least ten times. The chain is built from TRBV12-3 or TRBV12-4 and TRBJ1-1; D is undetermined. This CDR3 has 13 amino acids. Trimming stripped 10 bases from V and 0 bases from J, with 12 bases between. CDR3 protein: CAILTDLNTEAFF. CDR3 nucleotides: TGTGCCATCCTAACGGACCTGAACACTGAAGCTTTCTTT.